The 26 T cell receptor beta chains reported below all come from one sample, sequenced in a study of blood T cell repertoires in COVID-19. Assay: immunoSEQ multiplex PCR; the TCRdb copy retains only in-frame clones and omits some. Of roughly 100,000 clones listed, 80% to 95% are singletons. The sample comprised peripheral blood. These receptors were obtained from a woman in her 50s with COVID-19, enrolled during active disease.

This chain connects TRBV6-2 or TRBV6-3 to TRBJ2-7, with a possible D match to TRBD1 (5 bases). Germline V gives CDR1 MNHEY, CDR2 SVGEGT. Between the trimmed V and J ends, which lost 2 bases and 6 bases, there was a span of 14 bases. The CDR3 loop spans 14 amino acids. In DNA form, the CDR3 reads TGTGCCAGCAGTTACCGGAAGGGGTTGGGCGAGCAGTACTTC. Protein product: CASSYRKGLGEQYF.

The rearrangement links TRBV6-5 to TRBJ1-2; a weak D match, TRBD1 (6 bases). The CDR3 totals 13 residues. CDR1 MNHEY and CDR2 SVGAGI come from the germline V gene. V lost 6 bases to trimming and J lost 8 bases, with 16 bases between them. The CDR3 sequence: CASRRQASRGYTF. Here the CDR3 DNA reads TGTGCCAGCAGAAGACAGGCGAGTCGGGGCTACACCTTC.

V usage is TRBV7-8 and J usage is TRBJ2-1, with D possibly being TRBD2 (5 bases). Deletions cut 5 bases from V and 5 bases from J, with 13 bases between. In germline, CDR1 is SGHVS, CDR2 FQNEAQ. This CDR3 is 14 amino acids long. The chain's CDR3 is CASSRGDLNNEQFF. CDR3 nucleotide sequence: TGTGCCAGCAGCCGGGGAGACCTTAACAATGAGCAGTTCTTC.

This clone came up once. The CDR3 sequence: CAWTRGFGTGNTIYF. The CDR3 DNA sequence: TGTGCCTGGACCAGGGGGTTCGGTACCGGAAACACCATATATTTT. The chain recombines TRBV30 with TRBJ1-3, with 7 positions matching TRBD1. The CDR3 has 15 amino acids. Looked up from germline, CDR1 is GTSNPN and CDR2 is SVGIG (reference sequence). Trimming removed 4 bases from V and 4 bases from J; junction bases left unmatched: 10. Combining the CDR3 with reference TRBV30 and TRBJ1-3 gives the whole variable domain SQTIHQWPATLVQPVGSPLSLECTVEGTSNPNLYWYRQAAGRGLQLLFYSVGIGQISSEVPQNLSASRPQDRQFILSSKKLLLSDSGFYLCAWTRGFGTGNTIYFGEGSWLTVV.

V usage is TRBV27 and J usage is TRBJ2-3, with 10 bases identical to TRBD2. Germline loops: CDR1 MNHEY, CDR2 SMNVEV (reference sequence). The CDR3 runs 17 residues. V shed 4 bases and J 2 bases; nucleotides not matched to a gene: 9. CDR3 nucleotide sequence: TGTGCCAGCAGTTCCGTAAGGACTAGCGGATACACAGATACGCAGTATTTT. It is translated as CASSSVRTSGYTDTQYF.

The CDR3 DNA follows: TGTGCCAGCAGTTTAGCTGGACAGGGGTCTCAGCCCCAGCATTTT. Translation gives CASSLAGQGSQPQHF. The V and J genes are TRBV27 and TRBJ1-5, with TRBD1 matching 9 bases. The CDR3 length is 15 residues. V shed 2 bases, J shed 6 bases, and the junction held 5 bases outside the gene matches. Germline V gene data show CDR1 as MNHEY and CDR2 as SMNVEV (reference sequence).

The DNA of the CDR3 is TGCAGCGTTGAAATCCACGTGACAGGGAACAATCAGCCCCAGCATTTT. It translates to CSVEIHVTGNNQPQHF. V gene TRBV29-1 combines with J gene TRBJ1-5; 7 nucleotides line up with TRBD1. Germline V gene lookup returns CDR1 SQVTM and CDR2 ANQGSEA. With V trimmed by 2 bases and J by 3 bases, 10 bases remained unmatched. The CDR3 has 16 residues.

The chain is built from TRBV7-9 and TRBJ1-4; no firm D call. The CDR3 loop spans 13 amino acids. Germline-derived CDR1 and CDR2 are SEHNR and FQNEAQ (reference sequence). Trimming left V 3 bases short and J 8 bases short, with 10 bases between. CDR3 sequence: CASSLGRGEKLFF. As DNA, the CDR3 is TGTGCCAGCAGCTTGGGAAGAGGGGAAAAACTGTTTTTT.

This chain links TRBV2 with TRBJ2-2, with D unclear. There are 15 residues in the CDR3. Germline CDR1 reads SNHLY; CDR2 reads FYNNEI. Trimming stripped 5 bases from V and 2 bases from J, with 12 bases between. CDR3: CASSITTSNTGELFF. The CDR3 bases are TGTGCCAGCAGTATTACTACCTCAAACACCGGGGAGCTGTTTTTT.

The chain uses TRBV28 and TRBJ2-2; possibly TRBD1 for D (5 bases). The V end lost 6 bases, the J end lost 4 bases, and 12 bases lay between the germline ends. Germline V gives CDR1 MDHEN, CDR2 SYDVKM. This CDR3 is 14 amino acids long. The CDR3 nucleotides are TGTGCCAGCAGGCAGGGTATGAGCACCGGGGAGCTGTTTTTT. It encodes CASRQGMSTGELFF. The whole variable domain, remainder taken from reference TRBV28 and TRBJ2-2, is DVKVTQSSRYLVKRTGEKVFLECVQDMDHENMFWYRQDPGLGLRLIYFSYDVKMKEKGDIPEGYSVSREKKERFSLILESASTNQTSMYLCASRQGMSTGELFFGEGSRLTVL.

The chain joins TRBV7-9 to TRBJ2-7; 8 bases align to TRBD1. The CDR3 extends over 14 amino acids. V was clipped by 5 bases and J by 0 bases; unmatched bases: 3. The germline V gene has CDR1 SEHNR and CDR2 FQNEAQ (reference sequence). CDR3 coding DNA: TGTGCCAGCAGCCCCGGGACAGGCTCCTACGAGCAGTACTTC. It codes for CASSPGTGSYEQYF.

The chain is built from TRBV15 and TRBJ1-5; D is ambiguous. Germline-derived CDR1 and CDR2 are LNHNV and YYDKDF (reference sequence). The CDR3 totals 14 residues. The germline V and J ends were trimmed by 1 base and 1 base, with 5 bases remaining between them. Written as DNA, the CDR3 is TGTGCCACCAGCAGAGGGCAGAGCAATCAGCCCCAGCATTTT. It yields the protein CATSRGQSNQPQHF.

The J gene is TRBJ1-2, the V gene TRBV28; TRBD1 aligns across 9 bases. CDR1 MDHEN and CDR2 SYDVKM come from the germline V gene. The CDR3 runs 13 residues. V shed 7 bases, J shed 7 bases, and the junction held 7 bases outside the gene matches. The DNA of the CDR3 is TGTGCCAGCACAACAGGGGGCAGGGGTGGCTACACCTTC. Protein sequence: CASTTGGRGGYTF.

The chain is built from TRBV6-2 or TRBV6-3 and TRBJ2-5; 9 bases fit TRBD1. With V trimmed by 4 bases and J by 1 base, 7 bases remained unmatched. This CDR3 is built from 16 residues. Germline lookup yields CDR1 MNHEY and CDR2 SVGEGT. CDR3 in DNA: TGTGCCAGCAGTTCCGGGGACAGGGTAGGCCAAGAGACCCAGTACTTC. This sequence encodes CASSSGDRVGQETQYF.

This chain joins TRBV10-1 and TRBJ2-1, with TRBD2 matching 7 bases. V gave up 0 bases and J gave up 3 bases; unmatched junction bases: 8. Germline CDR1 reads WNHNN; CDR2 reads SYGVQD (reference sequence). The CDR3 has 17 residues. CDR3 amino acids: CASSESLHQRGYNEQFF. CDR3 coding DNA: TGCGCCAGCAGTGAGTCCCTCCACCAGCGGGGCTACAATGAGCAGTTCTTC.

The chain combines TRBV5-1 with TRBJ2-5; 10 bases line up with TRBD2. The CDR3 is made up of 15 amino acids. The germline V gene encodes CDR1 SGHRS and CDR2 YFSETQ. Germline trimming cut 3 bases from V and 5 bases from J; bases unmatched to any gene: 7. The CDR3 spells CASSWLAGERETQYF. The CDR3 region has the DNA TGCGCCAGCAGCTGGCTAGCGGGGGAAAGGGAGACCCAGTACTTC.

A single count supports this clone. This chain joins TRBV30 and TRBJ2-1; TRBD2 might be the D (6 bases). With 0 bases removed from V and 10 bases from J, the gap between germline ends came to 13 bases. Germline loops: CDR1 GTSNPN, CDR2 SVGIG (reference sequence). CDR3 size: 13 residues. CDR3 coding DNA: TGTGCCTGGAGTGTATCTCCTCGGGGGGAGCAGTTCTTC. Translated, it gives CAWSVSPRGEQFF. Supplemented by reference TRBV30 and TRBJ2-1, the full variable domain reads SQTIHQWPATLVQPVGSPLSLECTVEGTSNPNLYWYRQAAGRGLQLLFYSVGIGQISSEVPQNLSASRPQDRQFILSSKKLLLSDSGFYLCAWSVSPRGEQFFGPGTRLTVL.

In this sample, this clone turned up once. This rearrangement joins TRBV30 to TRBJ1-2, with D possibly TRBD1 on 5 matching bases. Deletions cut 1 base from V and 5 bases from J, with 11 bases between. CDR3 length: 13 amino acids. Germline V CDR1 and CDR2: GTSNPN, SVGIG (reference sequence). The chain's CDR3 is CAWSETVSYGYTF. In DNA form, the CDR3 reads TGTGCCTGGAGTGAGACAGTTTCTTATGGCTACACCTTC.

The chain employs TRBV11-3 and TRBJ1-2, with 7 bases aligning to TRBD1. CDR1 is SGHNT and CDR2 is YENEEA in the germline V gene. The CDR3 covers 14 residues. The ends lost 0 bases at V and 5 bases at J; junction bases unmatched: 3. The CDR3 region is CASSLEPGGYGYTF. The CDR3 region has the DNA TGTGCCAGCAGCTTAGAGCCAGGGGGGTATGGCTACACCTTC. The entire variable domain, with the rest obtained from reference TRBV11-3 and TRBJ1-2, is as follows: EAGVVQSPRYKIIEKKQPVAFWCNPISGHNTLYWYLQNLGQGPELLIRYENEEAVDDSQLPKDRFSAERLKGVDSTLKIQPAELGDSAVYLCASSLEPGGYGYTFGSGTRLTVV.

V and J are TRBV18 and TRBJ1-2, with unresolved D. The V end was cut by 5 bases, the J end by 3 bases, with 7 bases between. Germline CDR1 reads KGHSH; CDR2 reads LQKENI. This CDR3 contains 12 residues. In DNA form, the CDR3 reads TGTGCCAGCTCAGTGAGGGACTATGGCTACACCTTC. It encodes CASSVRDYGYTF.

The J gene is TRBJ1-5, the V gene TRBV20-1; TRBD1 aligns across 7 bases. The CDR3 contains 13 residues. Germline V gene data show CDR1 as DFQATT and CDR2 as SNEGSKA (reference sequence). With 3 bases clipped from V and 2 bases from J, the junction kept 1 base outside the gene matches. This chain's CDR3 is CSASTGGNQPQHF. CDR3 DNA sequence: TGCAGTGCTAGTACAGGGGGCAATCAGCCCCAGCATTTT.

This clone was detected once. The chain uses TRBV3-1 (or the pseudogene TRBV3-2) and TRBJ2-7; 15 bases line up with TRBD2. V lost 0 bases and J lost 0; bases outside the gene matches: 9. The CDR3 runs to 20 residues. Per germline, CDR1 LGHDT and CDR2 YNNKEL (reference sequence). DNA of the CDR3: TGTGCCAGCAGCCAAGAACGACCGGGACTAGCGGGGGGATGCTCCTACGAGCAGTACTTC. The encoded protein is CASSQERPGLAGGCSYEQYF.

The gene calls are TRBV12-3 or TRBV12-4 and TRBJ1-6; D possibly corresponds to TRBD1 (5 bases). This CDR3 is 13 amino acids long. Trimming took 1 base from V and 10 from J, leaving 8 bases between them. The chain's CDR3 is CASSLGGLSPLHF. The CDR3 region has the DNA TGTGCCAGCAGTTTAGGGGGCTTATCACCCCTCCACTTT.

The J gene is TRBJ1-5, the V gene TRBV27; D is possibly TRBD1 (5 bases). The CDR3 consists of 14 residues. Deletions cut 2 bases from V and 4 bases from J, with 9 bases between. Per the germline V gene, CDR1 is MNHEY and CDR2 is SMNVEV (reference sequence). CDR3 coding DNA: TGTGCCAGCAGTTTAAGGGGTGGGAATCAGCCCCAGCATTTT. The encoded protein is CASSLRGGNQPQHF.

The chain is built from TRBV11-3 and TRBJ2-7; D possibly corresponds to TRBD1 (5 bases). Germline V lookup: CDR1 SGHNT, CDR2 YENEEA. Trimming pared 5 bases from V and 1 base from J, leaving 12 bases between. The CDR3 extends over 14 amino acids. The CDR3 DNA is TGTGCCAGCAGCCTCCCGGACACTTCCTACGAGCAGTACTTC. Encoded protein: CASSLPDTSYEQYF.

This chain's CDR3 is CASMPVPGNQPQHF. Here the CDR3 DNA reads TGTGCCAGTATGCCAGTCCCAGGGAATCAGCCCCAGCATTTT. The V gene is TRBV19, the J gene TRBJ1-5; D might be TRBD1 (5 bases). Deletions cut 7 bases from V and 4 bases from J, with 14 bases between. The germline CDR1 and CDR2 sequences are LNHDA and SQIVND (reference sequence). The CDR3 loop spans 14 amino acids.